This T cell receptor (beta chain) emerged from a study of long-term antiretroviral therapy in people with HIV. Whole-study context: It was about a decade after the earliest samples that the 2015 immediate-ART recommendation appeared.

The samples comprised roughly 1-11 million cryopreserved PBMC ahead of DNA extraction. An immunoSEQ assay, version v3.0, was performed at survey level. Libraries were prepared by immunoSEQ multiplex PCR; TCRdb keeps only in-frame clonotypes and omits some of them. The repertoire holds some 28,000 clones, with around 83% as singletons. The CDR3 consists of 14 residues. Losses at the gene ends were 0 bases for V and 4 bases for J; bases not matched to a gene: 0. From germline, CDR1 is LGHNA and CDR2 YNFKEQ. The TCR comes from a woman aged 25-40 years with HIV. V is TRBV4-2 and J is TRBJ1-5; 7 nucleotides agree with TRBD1. The sequenced sample was unsorted PBMCs, obtained 0.8 years after starting antiretroviral therapy. The CDR3 coding sequence is TGTGCCAGCAGCCAAGAACAGGGGAATCAGCCCCAGCATTTT. Translating gives CASSQEQGNQPQHF.